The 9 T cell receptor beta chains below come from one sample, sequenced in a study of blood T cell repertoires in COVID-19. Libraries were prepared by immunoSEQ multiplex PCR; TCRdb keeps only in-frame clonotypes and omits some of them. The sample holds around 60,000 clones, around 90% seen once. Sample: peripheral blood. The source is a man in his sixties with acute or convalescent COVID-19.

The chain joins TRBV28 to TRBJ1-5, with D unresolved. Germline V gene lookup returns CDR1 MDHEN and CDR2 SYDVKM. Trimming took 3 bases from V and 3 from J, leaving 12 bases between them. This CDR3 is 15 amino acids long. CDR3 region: CASSLLHGDNQPQHF. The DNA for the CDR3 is TGTGCCAGCAGTTTGCTCCACGGTGACAATCAGCCCCAGCATTTT.

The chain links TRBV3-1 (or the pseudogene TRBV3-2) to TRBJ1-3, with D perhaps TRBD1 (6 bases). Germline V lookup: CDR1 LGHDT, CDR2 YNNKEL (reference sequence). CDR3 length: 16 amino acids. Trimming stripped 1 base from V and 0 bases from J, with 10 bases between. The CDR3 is CASSQGIGGSGNTIYF. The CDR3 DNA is TGTGCCAGCAGCCAAGGTATAGGGGGCTCTGGAAACACCATATATTTT.

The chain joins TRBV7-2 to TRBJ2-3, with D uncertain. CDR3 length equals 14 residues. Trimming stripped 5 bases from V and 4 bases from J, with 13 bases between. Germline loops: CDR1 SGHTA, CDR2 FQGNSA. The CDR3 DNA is TGTGCCAGCAGCCTTCAGACTCGCCCAGATACGCAGTATTTT. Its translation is CASSLQTRPDTQYF. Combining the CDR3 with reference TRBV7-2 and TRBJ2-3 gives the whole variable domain GAGVSQSPSNKVTEKGKDVELRCDPISGHTALYWYRQSLGQGLEFLIYFQGNSAPDKSGLPSDRFSAERTGGSVSTLTIQRTQQEDSAVYLCASSLQTRPDTQYFGPGTRLTVL.

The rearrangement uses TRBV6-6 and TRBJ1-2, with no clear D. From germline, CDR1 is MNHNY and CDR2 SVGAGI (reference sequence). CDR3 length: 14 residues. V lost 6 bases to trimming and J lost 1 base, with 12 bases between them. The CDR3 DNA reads TGTGCCAGCAGCCACGACCGGGGTAACTATGGCTACACCTTC. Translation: CASSHDRGNYGYTF.

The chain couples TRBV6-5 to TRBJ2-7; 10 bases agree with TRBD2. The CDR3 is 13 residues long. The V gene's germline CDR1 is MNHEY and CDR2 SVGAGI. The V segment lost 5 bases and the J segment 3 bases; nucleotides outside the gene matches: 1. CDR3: CASSQREGYEQYF. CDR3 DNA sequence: TGTGCCAGCAGTCAGCGGGAGGGCTACGAGCAGTACTTC.

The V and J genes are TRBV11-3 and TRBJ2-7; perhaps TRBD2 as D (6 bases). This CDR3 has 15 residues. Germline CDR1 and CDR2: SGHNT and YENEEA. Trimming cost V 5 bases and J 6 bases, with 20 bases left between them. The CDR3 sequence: CASSRRDSKRGEQYF. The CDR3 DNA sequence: TGTGCCAGCAGCCGCCGGGACTCGAAGAGGGGCGAGCAGTACTTC. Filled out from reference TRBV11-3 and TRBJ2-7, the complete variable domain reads EAGVVQSPRYKIIEKKQPVAFWCNPISGHNTLYWYLQNLGQGPELLIRYENEEAVDDSQLPKDRFSAERLKGVDSTLKIQPAELGDSAVYLCASSRRDSKRGEQYFGPGTRLTVT.

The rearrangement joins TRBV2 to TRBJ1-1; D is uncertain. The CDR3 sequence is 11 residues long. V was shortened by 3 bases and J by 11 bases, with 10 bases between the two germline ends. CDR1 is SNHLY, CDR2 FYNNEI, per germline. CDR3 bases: TGTGCCAGCAGTGAGGAGGGTTGGGCTTTCTTT. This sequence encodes CASSEEGWAFF.

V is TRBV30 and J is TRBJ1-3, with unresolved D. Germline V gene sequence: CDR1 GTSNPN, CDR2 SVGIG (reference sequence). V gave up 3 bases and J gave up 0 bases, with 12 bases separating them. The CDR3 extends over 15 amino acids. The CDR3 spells CAWSVVMSSGNTIYF. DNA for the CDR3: TGTGCCTGGAGCGTAGTTATGAGCTCTGGAAACACCATATATTTT.

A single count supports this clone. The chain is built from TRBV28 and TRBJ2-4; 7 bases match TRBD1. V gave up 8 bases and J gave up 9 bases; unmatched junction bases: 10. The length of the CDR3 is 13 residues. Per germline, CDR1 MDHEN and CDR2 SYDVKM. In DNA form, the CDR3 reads TGTGCCAGCGGAGAGACAGGGTCACGCATTCAGTACTTC. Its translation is CASGETGSRIQYF.